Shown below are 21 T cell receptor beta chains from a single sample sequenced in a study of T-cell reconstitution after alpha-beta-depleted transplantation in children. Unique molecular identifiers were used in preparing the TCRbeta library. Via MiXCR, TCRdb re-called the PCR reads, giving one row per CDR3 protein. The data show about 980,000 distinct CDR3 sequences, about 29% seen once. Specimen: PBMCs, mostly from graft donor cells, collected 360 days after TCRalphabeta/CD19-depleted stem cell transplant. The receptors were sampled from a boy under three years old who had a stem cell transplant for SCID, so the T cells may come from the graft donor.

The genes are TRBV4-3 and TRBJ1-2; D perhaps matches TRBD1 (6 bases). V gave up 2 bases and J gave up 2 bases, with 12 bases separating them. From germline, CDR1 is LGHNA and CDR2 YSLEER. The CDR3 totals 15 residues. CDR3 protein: CASSQQGGSNYGYTF. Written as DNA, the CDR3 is TGCGCCAGCAGCCAACAAGGGGGATCGAACTATGGCTACACCTTC.

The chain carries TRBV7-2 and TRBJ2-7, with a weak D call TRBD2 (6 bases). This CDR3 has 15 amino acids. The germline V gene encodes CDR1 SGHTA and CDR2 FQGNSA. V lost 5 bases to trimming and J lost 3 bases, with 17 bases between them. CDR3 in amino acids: CASSPWGGVYYEQYF. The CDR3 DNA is TGTGCCAGCAGCCCATGGGGCGGGGTCTACTACGAGCAGTACTTC. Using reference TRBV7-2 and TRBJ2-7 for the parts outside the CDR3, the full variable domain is GAGVSQSPSNKVTEKGKDVELRCDPISGHTALYWYRQSLGQGLEFLIYFQGNSAPDKSGLPSDRFSAERTGGSVSTLTIQRTQQEDSAVYLCASSPWGGVYYEQYFGPGTRLTVT.

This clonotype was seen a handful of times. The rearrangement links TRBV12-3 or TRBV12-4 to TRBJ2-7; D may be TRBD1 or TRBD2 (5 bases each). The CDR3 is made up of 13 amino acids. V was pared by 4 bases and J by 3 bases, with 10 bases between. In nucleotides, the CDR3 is TGTGCCAGCAGTTGGTGGGGGAACTACGAGCAGTACTTC. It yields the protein CASSWWGNYEQYF.

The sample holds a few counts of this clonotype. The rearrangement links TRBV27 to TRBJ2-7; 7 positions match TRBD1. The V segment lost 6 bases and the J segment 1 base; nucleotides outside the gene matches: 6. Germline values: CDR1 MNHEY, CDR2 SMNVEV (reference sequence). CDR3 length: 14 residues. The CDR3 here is CASRTRQGSYEQYF. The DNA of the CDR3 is TGTGCCAGCAGGACGAGACAGGGATCCTACGAGCAGTACTTC.

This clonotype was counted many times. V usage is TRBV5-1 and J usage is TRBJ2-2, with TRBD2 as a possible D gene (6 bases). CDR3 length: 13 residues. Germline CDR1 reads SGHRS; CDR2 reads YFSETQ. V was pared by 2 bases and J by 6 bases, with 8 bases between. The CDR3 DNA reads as TGCGCCAGCAGCTTTCCGGGGGCCGGGGAGCTGTTTTTT. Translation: CASSFPGAGELFF.

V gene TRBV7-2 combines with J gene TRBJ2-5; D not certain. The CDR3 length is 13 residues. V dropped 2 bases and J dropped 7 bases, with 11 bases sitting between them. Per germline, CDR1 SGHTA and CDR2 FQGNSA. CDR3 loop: CASSLSGLRTQYF. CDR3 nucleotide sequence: TGTGCCAGCAGCTTATCGGGTTTGCGGACCCAGTACTTC.

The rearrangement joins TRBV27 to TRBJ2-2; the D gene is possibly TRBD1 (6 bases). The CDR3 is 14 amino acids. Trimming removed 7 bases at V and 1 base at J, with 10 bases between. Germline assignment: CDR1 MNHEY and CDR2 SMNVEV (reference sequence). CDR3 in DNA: TGTGCCAGCAAGACAGGTTTGAACACCGGGGAGCTGTTTTTT. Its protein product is CASKTGLNTGELFF.

The CDR3 coding sequence is TGCGCCAGCAGCTTCAACTATGGGACAGATACGCAGTATTTT. Its translation is CASSFNYGTDTQYF. V is TRBV5-1 and J is TRBJ2-3; D uncertain. The germline V gene has CDR1 SGHRS and CDR2 YFSETQ. The length of the CDR3 is 14 residues. The V gene lost 2 bases and the J gene lost 3 bases, with 10 bases spanning the gap.

CDR3 residues: CSAMADGYTF. In nucleotides, the CDR3 is TGCAGTGCTATGGCTGATGGCTACACCTTC. The rearrangement uses TRBV20-1 and TRBJ1-2; D is undetermined. This CDR3 is 10 amino acids long. Looked up from germline, CDR1 is DFQATT and CDR2 is SNEGSKA (reference sequence). Trimming removed 4 bases at V and 6 bases at J, with 6 bases between.

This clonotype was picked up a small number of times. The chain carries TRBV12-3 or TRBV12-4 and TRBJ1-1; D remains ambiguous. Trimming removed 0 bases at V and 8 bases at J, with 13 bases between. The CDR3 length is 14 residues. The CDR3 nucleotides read TGTGCCAGCAGTTTAGCAGTTCGGCCGAAAGAAGCTTTCTTT. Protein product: CASSLAVRPKEAFF.

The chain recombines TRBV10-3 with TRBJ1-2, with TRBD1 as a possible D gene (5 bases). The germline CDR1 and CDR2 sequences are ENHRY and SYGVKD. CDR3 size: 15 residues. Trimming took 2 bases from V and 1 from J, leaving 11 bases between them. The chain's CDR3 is CAISERGAYNYGYTF. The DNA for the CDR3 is TGTGCCATCAGTGAGCGAGGGGCCTATAACTATGGCTACACCTTC.

This CDR3 reads CASSLQVAIGQPQHF. For the CDR3, the DNA is TGTGCCAGCAGCTTACAGGTGGCCATCGGACAGCCCCAGCATTTT. The chain combines TRBV7-2 with TRBJ1-5; no clear D. The V and J ends lost 2 bases and 7 bases respectively, with 15 bases between them. Germline-derived CDR1 and CDR2 are SGHTA and FQGNSA. The CDR3 spans 15 residues.

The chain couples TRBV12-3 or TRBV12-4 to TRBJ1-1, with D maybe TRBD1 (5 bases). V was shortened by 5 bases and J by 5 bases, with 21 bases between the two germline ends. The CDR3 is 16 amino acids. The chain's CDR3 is CASSPGAGRSQTEAFF. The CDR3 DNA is TGTGCCAGCAGTCCCGGAGCAGGGCGCTCGCAAACTGAAGCTTTCTTT.

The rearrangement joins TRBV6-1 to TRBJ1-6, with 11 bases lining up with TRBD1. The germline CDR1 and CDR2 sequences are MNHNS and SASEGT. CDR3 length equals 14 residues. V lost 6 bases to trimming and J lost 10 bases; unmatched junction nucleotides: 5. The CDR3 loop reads CASRQGQGVSPLHF. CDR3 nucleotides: TGTGCCAGCAGACAGGGACAGGGGGTCTCACCCCTCCACTTT.

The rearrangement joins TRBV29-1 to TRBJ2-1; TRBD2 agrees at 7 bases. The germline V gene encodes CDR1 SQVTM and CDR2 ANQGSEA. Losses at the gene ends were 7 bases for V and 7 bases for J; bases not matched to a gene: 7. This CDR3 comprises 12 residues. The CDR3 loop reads CSAYAAGNEQFF. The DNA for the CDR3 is TGCAGCGCCTATGCAGCGGGGAATGAGCAGTTCTTC.

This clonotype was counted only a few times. The CDR3 DNA reads as TGTGCCAGCAGTTATGACATTAGGACTGAAGCTTTCTTT. This codes for CASSYDIRTEAFF. This chain links TRBV6-5 with TRBJ1-1; D remains ambiguous. V dropped 3 bases and J dropped 5 bases, with 10 bases sitting between them. Germline V gives CDR1 MNHEY, CDR2 SVGAGI. This CDR3 contains 13 residues.

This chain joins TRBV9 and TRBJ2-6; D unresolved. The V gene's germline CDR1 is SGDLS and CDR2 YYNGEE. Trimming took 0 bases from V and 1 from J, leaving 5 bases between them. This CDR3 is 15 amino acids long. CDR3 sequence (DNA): TGTGCCAGCAGCGTAGGGTGGTCTGGGGCCAACGTCCTGACTTTC. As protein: CASSVGWSGANVLTF.

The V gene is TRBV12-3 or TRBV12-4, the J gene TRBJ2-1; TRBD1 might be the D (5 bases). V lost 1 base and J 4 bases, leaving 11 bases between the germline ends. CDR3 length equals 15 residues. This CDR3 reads CASSLGRVGYNEQFF. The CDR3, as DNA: TGTGCCAGCAGTTTAGGCAGGGTGGGTTACAATGAGCAGTTCTTC.

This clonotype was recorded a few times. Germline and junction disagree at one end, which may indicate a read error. The CDR3, as DNA: TGCAGTGCTAGAGCACCAGGGGGCCGGATTACCTACGAGCAGTACTTT. Translation gives CSARAPGGRITYEQYF. The V gene is TRBV20-1, the J gene TRBJ2-7, with 8 bases lining up with TRBD1. The CDR3 length is 16 residues. In germline, CDR1 is DFQATT, CDR2 SNEGSKA (reference sequence).

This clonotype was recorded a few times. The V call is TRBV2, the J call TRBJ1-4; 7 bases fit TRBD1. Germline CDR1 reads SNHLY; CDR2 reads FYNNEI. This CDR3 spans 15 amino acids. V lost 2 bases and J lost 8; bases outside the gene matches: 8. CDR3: CASSELGTESEKLFF. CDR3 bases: TGTGCCAGCAGTGAATTGGGGACAGAAAGCGAAAAACTGTTTTTT. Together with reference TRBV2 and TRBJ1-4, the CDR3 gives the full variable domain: EPEVTQTPSHQVTQMGQEVILRCVPISNHLYFYWYRQILGQKVEFLVSFYNNEISEKSEIFDDQFSVERPDGSNFTLKIRSTKLEDSAMYFCASSELGTESEKLFFGSGTQLSVL.

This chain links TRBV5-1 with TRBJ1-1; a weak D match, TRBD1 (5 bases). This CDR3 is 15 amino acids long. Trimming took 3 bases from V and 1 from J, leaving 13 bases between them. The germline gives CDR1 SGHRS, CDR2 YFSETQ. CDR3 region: CASSYTGTPNTEAFF. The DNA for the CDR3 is TGCGCCAGCAGCTACACCGGGACTCCGAACACTGAAGCTTTCTTT.